This T cell receptor (beta chain) emerged from a study of blood T cell repertoires in COVID-19 (TCRdb year 2020). With respect to the entire study: Samples from collaborators originated in the United States, Italy and Spain and spanned both the acute and convalescent phases of COVID-19. Samples came from the ongoing ImmuneRACE study (first 160 participants) plus 1,254 subjects from 6 global collaborators. The prospective study material was composed of cDNA or gDNA derived from T cells, B-cell-depleted T cells, or PBMCs. Sample metadata almost always included a de-identified subject ID, COVID-19 status, age in years and sex. HLA class I and class II types, where available, came from metadata supplied by the sample provider rather than from assay-based typing. The repertoires were made available in a free public database intended to serve as a resource for research on the immune response to SARS-CoV-2. Subjects who had been exposed to COVID-19, were actively infected with it, or had recovered from it provided the deeply sampled blood TCRbeta repertoires that made up the dataset.

The immunoSEQ Assay, a bias-controlled multiplex PCR, was used to amplify TCRbeta CDR3 regions from genomic DNA. The source study handled its data this way. The number of nucleated cells in each sample was estimated from the amplification of reference gene primers within the assay. To quantify the absolute abundance of each unique TCRbeta CDR3 rearrangement, sequence reads were collapsed and filtered. Productive Simpson clonality was computed per sample as the square root of Simpson's diversity index over productive rearrangements. In TCRdb, the immuneACCESS table is reduced to in-frame sequences with V and J assigned. These tables do not hold every clone; where another copy was compared, an unresolved V gene accounts for under half, and the others remain unexplained. V and J calls plus clone size are reproduced from that table; the DNA served to infer D and trimming. For this sample there are 110,000 or so clones; over 65% appear just once. About 8.5% of the sample goes to the ten largest clones.

A remark on this clone: This receptor's antigen is unknown. There are no base qualities to consult, and no much larger clone falls within one base.

The collaborating institutions used their own protocols to collect whole blood in K2EDTA tubes. For TCRbeta analysis, collaborators shipped samples in one of three forms: frozen whole blood, isolated PBMCs, or DNA extracted from either of those sample types. Points the paper makes about the study in general: Clinical and demographic metadata were provided uncurated, with the amount varying by source and participant.

This receptor was taken from a woman aged 40 to 50 with acute or convalescent COVID-19. Sequenced input: peripheral blood.

The nucleotides are TGTGCCAGTAGTTCCGGGTGGGGGGGTGAAAAACTGTTTTTT. Its translation reads: CASSSGWGGEKLFF. The receptor chain draws on TRBV19 and TRBJ1-4; a weak D assignment points to TRBD1 (5 bases agree). The CDR3 runs 14 residues from the cysteine to the phenylalanine. Of the read, only the CDR3 DNA is kept; its 42 bases are in frame from base 1. V and J lose 5 bases and 7 bases, and a span of 14 bases separates them. In the germline V gene (reference sequence), CDR1 corresponds to LNHDA and CDR2 to SQIVND.